This entry describes one T cell receptor (beta chain). Its antigen is unknown. This entry is derived from a study of OX40 agonist ivuxolimab in advanced cancers. Study background: Patients were treated with ivuxolimab, an agonistic anti-OX40 (CD134) antibody. Patients were infused with ivuxolimab every 2 weeks at 0.01 to 10 mg/kg.

Generated by immunoSEQ multiplex PCR, the TCRdb table keeps only in-frame clones and is missing some. The sample shows tens of thousands of clones, about 85% of them seen only once. The study's findings and limits: By week 6 at 0.1 to 3.0 mg/kg, blood CD4+ and CD8+ T cells had expanded clonally. The specificity for antigen of the expanded peripheral T cells was not determined.

The ends lost 6 bases at V and 8 bases at J; junction bases unmatched: 8. CDR1 and CDR2 (germline): WNHNN, SYGVQD (reference sequence). This CDR3 spans 14 amino acids. The sequence derives from an adult with an advanced solid tumor such as melanoma, head and neck, liver or kidney cancer. The sample consisted of CD4+ or CD8+ T cells sorted from blood, taken in a trial of the OX40 agonist ivuxolimab. The chain has TRBV10-1 and TRBJ2-2, with 8 bases fitting TRBD2. The CDR3 DNA reads TGCGCCAGCAGGGAAGGGACTAGTTCTGGGGAGCTGTTTTTT. Its translation is CASREGTSSGELFF.